A single count supports the clone carrying this T cell receptor (beta chain). Its specificity is not known. This record belongs to a study of blood T cells in healthy people across ages. Findings and caveats of the study: Older age coincided with a roughly linear decline in TCR beta diversity per million T cells.

V dropped 6 bases and J dropped 6; count of bases not matched to a gene: 9. In germline, CDR1 is MNHEY, CDR2 SVGAGI. The CDR3 totals 15 residues. Sample-barcoded 5' priming and a J-beta primer mix drove a second PCR of about 6 to 12 cycles. Unique molecular identifiers of 12 random nucleotides labeled each cDNA. From the 5' RACE reads, TCRdb called clonotypes with MiXCR, one entry per CDR3 protein. The repertoire has around 990,000 distinct CDR3 sequences, 35% to 45% of them found once; the top ten carry under 15%. The sequence came from a young man in good health. This rearrangement joins TRBV6-5 to TRBJ1-5; 9 bases are a match to TRBD1. The sequenced sample consisted of blood. CDR3 nucleotides: TGTGCCAGCAGCAAAGGGACAGGGTGGTTTCAGCCCCAGCATTTT. It translates to CASSKGTGWFQPQHF.